This T cell receptor beta chain is from a study of T cells in women clearing cervical HPV infection. Concerning this clone itself: The read ends 3 residues before the CDR3 terminus; that terminus is restored from the germline J gene.

This CDR3 region has 15 residues. Germline assignment: CDR1 SGHTA and CDR2 FQGNSA. Here immunoSEQ multiplex PCR was the method, and the copy in TCRdb shows in-frame clones only, minus some. The listing records about 46,000 clones. The chain combines TRBV7-2 with TRBJ1-2, with a possible D match to TRBD1 (5 bases). Source material: blood buffy coat. The sequence was collected from a woman between 18 and 70 years old with a cervical HPV16 infection that either progressed to CIN3+ or cleared (not recorded which). The CDR3 loop is CASSWGLAGTYDYTF. CDR3 DNA (partial): TGTGCCAGCAGCTGGGGACTAGCGGGCACCTACGAC.